The next 30 T cell receptor beta chains were all read from a single sample in a study of blood T cell repertoires in COVID-19. Sequencing used immunoSEQ multiplex PCR; TCRdb keeps in-frame clones, though not all of them. The table records 97,000 or so clones, 75% to 95% of them present only once. The sequencing input was peripheral blood. These receptors all stem from a man between 45 and 60 years old with acute or convalescent COVID-19.

This chain connects TRBV10-3 to TRBJ2-2; 9 bases line up with TRBD2. CDR3 length equals 13 residues. CDR1 and CDR2 (germline): ENHRY, SYGVKD. V trimming: 10 bases; J trimming: 5 bases; junction bases outside the gene matches: 5. The CDR3 here is CATVSGSTGELFF. The CDR3 DNA is TGTGCCACCGTTAGCGGGAGTACCGGGGAGCTGTTTTTT.

The chain recombines TRBV19 with TRBJ2-2; 10 bases agree with TRBD2. V lost 10 bases to trimming and J lost 6 bases; unmatched junction nucleotides: 14. Germline V gene data show CDR1 as LNHDA and CDR2 as SQIVND (reference sequence). The CDR3 has 16 amino acids. The CDR3 nucleotides read TGTGCCACCCGAGTTGCGGTAGCGGGAGGCTCCGGGGAGCTGTTTTTT. It translates to CATRVAVAGGSGELFF.

V and J are TRBV4-1 and TRBJ1-5; 8 bases fit TRBD1. Trimming at V came to 0 bases and at J to 6 bases, leaving 1 base not matched to a gene. The CDR3 has 14 residues. From germline, CDR1 is MGHRA and CDR2 YSYEKL. The CDR3 DNA is TGCGCCAGCAGCCAAGAAGGACAGGGTCAGCCCCAGCATTTT. As protein: CASSQEGQGQPQHF.

V usage is TRBV3-1 (or the pseudogene TRBV3-2) and J usage is TRBJ2-3; 13 nucleotides agree with TRBD2. The CDR3 is 21 amino acids. V was pared by 0 bases and J by 6 bases, with 18 bases of the junction left unmatched. The germline gives CDR1 LGHDT, CDR2 YNNKEL (reference sequence). The DNA for the CDR3 is TGTGCCAGCAGCCAAGATCGGACAGAACTAGCGGGAGGGGAATATTCGGATACGCAGTATTTT. It encodes CASSQDRTELAGGEYSDTQYF.

The rearrangement links TRBV7-9 to TRBJ2-1; 9 bases line up with TRBD1. This CDR3 region has 19 residues. Germline-derived CDR1 and CDR2 are SEHNR and FQNEAQ (reference sequence). V shed 2 bases, J shed 3 bases, and the junction held 14 bases outside the gene matches. CDR3 sequence reads: CASSLRMTGGRGFYNEQFF. The CDR3 DNA is TGTGCCAGCAGCTTAAGGATGACAGGGGGTAGAGGATTCTACAATGAGCAGTTCTTC. The whole variable domain, filled in from reference TRBV7-9 and TRBJ2-1, reads DTGVSQNPRHKITKRGQNVTFRCDPISEHNRLYWYRQTLGQGPEFLTYFQNEAQLEKSRLLSDRFSAERPKGSFSTLEIQRTEQGDSAMYLCASSLRMTGGRGFYNEQFFGPGTRLTVL.

The chain links TRBV5-6 to TRBJ2-7; 7 bases are shared with TRBD1. V dropped 2 bases and J dropped 4; count of bases not matched to a gene: 6. This CDR3 is 14 amino acids long. Looked up from germline, CDR1 is SGHDT and CDR2 is YYEEEE. The chain's CDR3 is CASSFGRGLYEQYF. The CDR3 bases are TGTGCCAGCAGCTTCGGCAGGGGGTTATACGAGCAGTACTTC.

As concerns this clone: A junction end diverges from the germline sequence, so it may reflect a read error. This chain uses TRBV5-1 with TRBJ2-3; 8 positions match TRBD1. Germline CDR1 reads SGHRS; CDR2 reads YFSETQ. The CDR3 is 15 residues long. The chain's CDR3 is CASRLGTGDTDTQYF. The DNA of the CDR3 is TGCGCCAGCAGATTGGGGACAGGAGACACAGATACGCAGTATTTT.

CDR3 sequence: CASSGTGDEQYF. The CDR3 nucleotides read TGCGCCAGCAGTGGGACAGGCGACGAGCAGTACTTC. The chain carries TRBV5-1 and TRBJ2-7; the match to TRBD1 covers 8 bases. This CDR3 has 12 amino acids. Germline V lookup: CDR1 SGHRS, CDR2 YFSETQ. V was pared by 5 bases and J by 5 bases, with 3 bases of the junction left unmatched.

The CDR3 reads CASSLTDTQYF. The CDR3 DNA reads as TGTGCCAGCAGTCTCACAGATACGCAGTATTTT. The chain couples TRBV12-3 or TRBV12-4 to TRBJ2-3; D gene unclear. V dropped 5 bases and J dropped 2 bases, with 2 bases sitting between them. The CDR3 runs to 11 residues.

The J gene is TRBJ2-2, the V gene TRBV9; 8 positions agree with TRBD2. Germline trimming cut 4 bases from V and 3 bases from J; bases unmatched to any gene: 8. This CDR3 is built from 16 residues. Germline CDR1 reads SGDLS; CDR2 reads YYNGEE. Here the CDR3 reads CASSPRGAGDTGELFF. DNA for the CDR3: TGTGCCAGCAGCCCTCGGGGAGCGGGAGACACCGGGGAGCTGTTTTTT.

The rearrangement uses TRBV5-1 and TRBJ1-3, with TRBD1 identical over 7 bases. The CDR3 runs 15 residues. The ends lost 0 bases at V and 2 bases at J; junction bases unmatched: 2. Germline lookup yields CDR1 SGHRS and CDR2 YFSETQ. The CDR3 protein is CASSLARGAGNTIYF. CDR3 DNA: TGCGCCAGCAGCTTGGCCAGGGGGGCTGGAAACACCATATATTTT.

The sample holds one count of this clone. The chain has TRBV9 and TRBJ2-1; maybe TRBD2 (6 bases). The CDR3 runs 14 residues. Trimming took 0 bases from V and 7 from J, leaving 11 bases between them. From germline, CDR1 is SGDLS and CDR2 YYNGEE. The CDR3 loop is CASSVGRRGNEQFF. The CDR3 DNA reads as TGTGCCAGCAGCGTAGGCCGGAGGGGTAATGAGCAGTTCTTC.

This chain connects TRBV30 to TRBJ1-2, with TRBD1 matching over 8 bases. CDR1 is GTSNPN, CDR2 SVGIG, per germline (reference sequence). The CDR3 covers 13 residues. J was trimmed by 6 bases and V by 2 bases; bases with no gene match: 5. The CDR3 DNA is TGTGCCTGGAGTCGGGACAGGACCCATGGCTACACCTTC. Translated, it gives CAWSRDRTHGYTF.

J is TRBJ2-7 and V is TRBV28; 10 bases line up with TRBD2. V dropped 7 bases and J dropped 6; count of bases not matched to a gene: 9. Germline V gene sequence: CDR1 MDHEN, CDR2 SYDVKM. The CDR3 contains 14 residues. CDR3 residues: CASNPSGRAFEQYF. CDR3 coding DNA: TGTGCCAGCAATCCAAGCGGGAGGGCCTTCGAGCAGTACTTC.

The chain is built from TRBV19 and TRBJ1-2; TRBD1 matches 8 bases. Losses at the gene ends were 3 bases for V and 4 bases for J; bases not matched to a gene: 4. Germline V gene data show CDR1 as LNHDA and CDR2 as SQIVND (reference sequence). CDR3 length equals 14 residues. DNA of the CDR3: TGTGCCAGTAGTATGACAGGGGAGGTCTATGGCTACACCTTC. This translates into CASSMTGEVYGYTF.

The chain uses TRBV5-6 and TRBJ1-2; TRBD1 matches 10 bases. J gave up 0 bases and V 3 bases, and 5 bases lay outside the gene matches. Germline lookup yields CDR1 SGHDT and CDR2 YYEEEE. The CDR3 is made up of 16 amino acids. The CDR3 loop is CASSSRQGAPNYGYTF. CDR3 DNA sequence: TGTGCCAGCAGCTCGCGACAGGGGGCGCCTAACTATGGCTACACCTTC. Based on the CDR3 plus reference TRBV5-6 and TRBJ1-2, the full variable domain is DAGVTQSPTHLIKTRGQQVTLRCSPKSGHDTVSWYQQALGQGPQFIFQYYEEEERQRGNFPDRFSGHQFPNYSSELNVNALLLGDSALYLCASSSRQGAPNYGYTFGSGTRLTVV.

As to this clone: A junction end diverges from the germline sequence, so it may reflect a read error. This chain links TRBV27 with TRBJ2-7; 11 positions match TRBD1. Per germline, CDR1 MNHEY and CDR2 SMNVEV (reference sequence). This CDR3 region has 14 residues. The CDR3 spells CASSPTPGQGVMNF. The CDR3 DNA reads TGTGCCAGCAGTCCAACCCCGGGACAGGGGGTAATGAACTTC.

The rearrangement joins TRBV10-1 to TRBJ1-1; no firm D call. The length of the CDR3 is 15 residues. V lost 2 bases, J lost 0 bases, and 10 bases lay in between. Germline values: CDR1 WNHNN, CDR2 SYGVQD (reference sequence). The DNA of the CDR3 is TGCGCCAGCAGTGAGAGAGCGGAATTGAACACTGAAGCTTTCTTT. This translates into CASSERAELNTEAFF.

This clone occurred a few times. The chain employs TRBV24-1 and TRBJ2-5; 8 bases map to TRBD2. Per the germline V gene, CDR1 is KGHDR and CDR2 is SFDVKD. V trimming: 2 bases; J trimming: 7 bases; junction bases outside the gene matches: 8. This CDR3 contains 15 residues. The CDR3 region is CATSDSRDAGGTQYF. DNA for the CDR3: TGTGCCACCAGTGATTCACGGGACGCGGGGGGGACCCAGTACTTC.

Comment on this clone: In the same sample, other DNA sequences code for this CDR3. The chain is built from TRBV7-6 and TRBJ2-7; 10 bases fit TRBD1. The CDR3 is made up of 15 amino acids. Looked up from germline, CDR1 is SGHVS and CDR2 is FNYEAQ. The V segment lost 5 bases and the J segment 0 bases; nucleotides outside the gene matches: 4. CDR3 sequence reads: CASSPRTGGSYEQYF. The CDR3 DNA reads TGTGCCAGCAGCCCCAGGACAGGGGGCTCCTACGAGCAGTACTTC. Combining the CDR3 with reference TRBV7-6 and TRBJ2-7 gives the whole variable domain GAGVSQSPRYKVTKRGQDVALRCDPISGHVSLYWYRQALGQGPEFLTYFNYEAQQDKSGLPNDRFSAERPEGSISTLTIQRTEQRDSAMYRCASSPRTGGSYEQYFGPGTRLTVT.

This clone was observed a single time. This chain joins TRBV2 and TRBJ1-4; TRBD1 aligns across 7 bases. This CDR3 is built from 15 residues. Germline V gene sequence: CDR1 SNHLY, CDR2 FYNNEI. Trimming removed 4 bases from V and 0 bases from J; junction bases left unmatched: 2. The CDR3 is CASSGDSPTNEKLFF. The CDR3 DNA reads TGTGCCAGCAGTGGGGACAGCCCAACTAATGAAAAACTGTTTTTT.

J is TRBJ2-3 and V is TRBV25-1; 8 bases agree with TRBD2. Germline lookup yields CDR1 MGHDK and CDR2 SYGVNS. There are 11 residues in the CDR3. V lost 7 bases and J lost 9; bases outside the gene matches: 3. CDR3 protein: CASTGLATQYF. The CDR3 DNA sequence: TGTGCCAGCACCGGACTAGCAACGCAGTATTTT.

The chain combines TRBV11-3 with TRBJ1-1; 7 positions agree with TRBD1. The CDR3 covers 15 residues. The trim removed 5 bases at V and 2 bases at J, leaving 8 bases unmatched. Germline V gene data show CDR1 as SGHNT and CDR2 as YENEEA. For the CDR3, the DNA is TGTGCCAGCAGCCCGCGGACAGGAACCAACACTGAAGCTTTCTTT. Protein: CASSPRTGTNTEAFF. The whole variable domain, remainder taken from reference TRBV11-3 and TRBJ1-1, is EAGVVQSPRYKIIEKKQPVAFWCNPISGHNTLYWYLQNLGQGPELLIRYENEEAVDDSQLPKDRFSAERLKGVDSTLKIQPAELGDSAVYLCASSPRTGTNTEAFFGQGTRLTVV.

The chain uses TRBV24-1 and TRBJ1-6, with a weak D call TRBD1 (5 bases). CDR3 length: 13 residues. In germline, CDR1 is KGHDR, CDR2 SFDVKD. V lost 8 bases, J lost 6 bases, and 10 bases lay in between. CDR3: CATNRQGNSPLHF. CDR3 coding DNA: TGTGCCACCAATCGGCAGGGTAATTCACCCCTCCACTTT.

This clone occurred once. This chain links TRBV7-7 with TRBJ2-7, with TRBD2 matching over 13 bases. The CDR3 loop spans 15 amino acids. V lost 5 bases and J lost 1; bases outside the gene matches: 2. Per germline, CDR1 SSHAT and CDR2 FNYEAQ (reference sequence). The CDR3 loop reads CASSALAGGSYEQYF. The CDR3 DNA reads as TGTGCCAGCAGCGCACTAGCGGGAGGGTCCTACGAGCAGTACTTC.

The chain carries TRBV10-1 and TRBJ2-7, with D perhaps TRBD2 (5 bases). Germline CDR1 WNHNN, CDR2 SYGVQD (reference sequence). This CDR3 has 14 residues. With 3 bases removed from V and 6 bases from J, the gap between germline ends came to 15 bases. The CDR3 protein is CASSEGSTDGEQYF. In DNA form, the CDR3 reads TGCGCCAGCAGTGAAGGGAGCACAGACGGCGAGCAGTACTTC.

This clone was seen only a few times. The V call is TRBV29-1, the J call TRBJ2-7; 9 bases match TRBD1. Germline V gene sequence: CDR1 SQVTM, CDR2 ANQGSEA. J lost 2 bases, V lost 3 bases, and 8 bases had no gene match. This CDR3 contains 15 residues. CDR3 coding DNA: TGCAGCGTTGAGGCCGGTTGGACAGGGGCCTACGAGCAGTACTTC. Translation: CSVEAGWTGAYEQYF.

This chain joins TRBV9 and TRBJ1-2; 7 bases are shared with TRBD1. The germline V gene encodes CDR1 SGDLS and CDR2 YYNGEE. Trimming cost V 0 bases and J 8 bases; bases outside gene matches: 13. The CDR3 is 16 amino acids. The CDR3: CASSVGQGPGKGGYTF. The CDR3 bases are TGTGCCAGCAGCGTAGGACAGGGACCCGGCAAAGGCGGCTACACCTTC.

The chain couples TRBV6-4 to TRBJ1-1; 9 nucleotides match TRBD1. The CDR3 is 17 residues long. The germline CDR1 and CDR2 sequences are MRHNA and SNTAGT. The junction had 9 bases not matched to a gene; V was cut back by 4 bases and J by 0 bases. This CDR3 is CASSAFTGGGLNTEAFF. CDR3 bases: TGTGCCAGCAGTGCTTTTACAGGGGGCGGCCTGAACACTGAAGCTTTCTTT.

The J gene is TRBJ2-7, the V gene TRBV5-1; 7 bases are shared with TRBD1. V shed 4 bases and J 3 bases; nucleotides not matched to a gene: 10. Germline assignment: CDR1 SGHRS and CDR2 YFSETQ. CDR3 length: 15 amino acids. The CDR3 sequence: CASSAPGQMNYEQYF. The CDR3 DNA is TGCGCCAGCAGCGCGCCGGGACAGATGAACTACGAGCAGTACTTC.